This passage covers 23 T cell receptor beta chains from one sample sequenced in a study of T cell repertoires in cytomegalovirus infection (dated by TCRdb to about 2019). The reads were generated on an Illumina HiSeq 1500. The public reads were run again by TCRdb, first through fastp at Q25 and then through MiXCR, and only productive beta chains were kept. Under each unique CDR3 protein, matching rows form one entry showing the most common genes and DNA. This sample has some 150,000 distinct CDR3 sequences in its table, and 5.5% to 7% of those were observed once. The ten largest account for 18% of the sample. Material: PBMCs. These TCRs come from a human donor in good health (CMV status not recorded). Some clones in this sample may be carry-over from other donors' samples.

This clonotype was seen a few times. The gene calls are TRBV10-3 and TRBJ2-3; 9 bases match TRBD1. The CDR3 totals 15 residues. Germline CDR1 is ENHRY and CDR2 is SYGVKD. V dropped 6 bases and J dropped 11; count of bases not matched to a gene: 15. The CDR3 DNA reads as TGTGCCATCAGCCCCGGGACAGGGTGGGCTCCAGGGCAGTATTTT. Encoded protein: CAISPGTGWAPGQYF.

This rearrangement joins TRBV7-9 to TRBJ2-7; the match to TRBD2 covers 9 bases. The CDR3 contains 15 residues. V shed 4 bases and J 8 bases; nucleotides not matched to a gene: 12. Germline lookup yields CDR1 SEHNR and CDR2 FQNEAQ (reference sequence). As DNA, the CDR3 is TGTGCCAGCAGCTCCCCGGGACTAGCTGACCGGAAGCAGTACTTC. It encodes CASSSPGLADRKQYF. Filled out from reference TRBV7-9 and TRBJ2-7, the complete variable domain reads DTGVSQNPRHKITKRGQNVTFRCDPISEHNRLYWYRQTLGQGPEFLTYFQNEAQLEKSRLLSDRFSAERPKGSFSTLEIQRTEQGDSAMYLCASSSPGLADRKQYFGPGTRLTVT.

This clonotype was seen repeatedly, ten times or more. The chain couples TRBV7-8 to TRBJ1-5, with D possibly matching TRBD1 (5 bases). This CDR3 is 17 amino acids long. Trimming took off 6 bases at V and 0 bases at J, with 18 bases between the two ends. The germline V gene encodes CDR1 SGHVS and CDR2 FQNEAQ. The CDR3 region is CASSTRGGTYSNQPQHF. The CDR3 nucleotides are TGTGCCAGCAGTACCCGCGGCGGGACCTATAGCAATCAGCCCCAGCATTTT.

The table lists this clonotype with many counts. The chain employs TRBV5-1 and TRBJ2-2; tentatively, D is TRBD1 (5 bases). Germline CDR1 and CDR2: SGHRS and YFSETQ. V lost 5 bases and J lost 4, with 12 bases in between. This CDR3 spans 14 amino acids. Here the CDR3 reads CASSQGRSTGELFF. CDR3 DNA: TGCGCCAGCAGTCAGGGTCGGAGCACCGGGGAGCTGTTTTTT.

The V call is TRBV2, the J call TRBJ2-7; D not resolved. The germline CDR1 and CDR2 sequences are SNHLY and FYNNEI. Trimming took off 7 bases at V and 3 bases at J, with 13 bases between the two ends. The length of the CDR3 is 13 residues. The CDR3 DNA reads TGTGCCAGCATGGGCAGAATTTTCTACGAGCAGTACTTC. Its protein is CASMGRIFYEQYF.

The table lists this clonotype with many counts. The chain combines TRBV20-1 with TRBJ2-5; 7 bases are a match to TRBD1. Germline V gene sequence: CDR1 DFQATT, CDR2 SNEGSKA (reference sequence). This CDR3 contains 17 residues. Losses at the gene ends were 6 bases for V and 4 bases for J; bases not matched to a gene: 20. CDR3 protein: CSAHQPRQGLVVETQYF. CDR3 nucleotide sequence: TGCAGTGCCCACCAGCCCAGACAGGGATTGGTAGTAGAGACCCAGTACTTC.

This clonotype was observed at least ten times. The rearrangement uses TRBV7-2 and TRBJ1-1; D perhaps matches TRBD1 (6 bases). The CDR3 consists of 14 residues. V was cut by 5 bases and J by 5 bases, with 15 bases left in between. Germline CDR1 reads SGHTA; CDR2 reads FQGNSA. The CDR3 nucleotides read TGTGCCAGCAGCGCCTACAGGGAAGGGACTGAAGCTTTCTTT. Protein product: CASSAYREGTEAFF.

In this sample, this clonotype turned up many times. The genes are TRBV6-6 and TRBJ1-1; 7 bases fit TRBD1. Germline loops: CDR1 MNHNY, CDR2 SVGAGI (reference sequence). This CDR3 contains 13 residues. V was pared by 4 bases and J by 6 bases, with 5 bases of the junction left unmatched. CDR3 bases: TGTGCCAGCAGTTCACAGGGGTGGGCTGAAGCTTTCTTT. Its protein product is CASSSQGWAEAFF.

This clonotype was detected many times. This chain connects TRBV3-1 to TRBJ2-2; 8 positions agree with TRBD1. This CDR3 comprises 14 residues. Germline CDR1 is LGHDT and CDR2 is YNNKEL (reference sequence). V shed 7 bases and J 4 bases; nucleotides not matched to a gene: 5. The CDR3 loop reads CASKTGEVTGELFF. The DNA for the CDR3 is TGTGCCAGCAAGACAGGGGAGGTCACCGGGGAGCTGTTTTTT.

This clonotype has a count of ten or more. The chain links TRBV11-2 to TRBJ1-2; TRBD1 might be the D (5 bases). The CDR3 is made up of 17 amino acids. The V end lost 4 bases, the J end lost 0 bases, and 18 bases lay between the germline ends. Germline V gene sequence: CDR1 SGHAT, CDR2 FQNNGV. For the CDR3, the DNA is TGTGCCAGCAGCTCAAGCGGGAGGGGCGCAACTAACTATGGCTACACCTTC. It yields the protein CASSSSGRGATNYGYTF. Combining the CDR3 with reference TRBV11-2 and TRBJ1-2 gives the whole variable domain EAGVAQSPRYKIIEKRQSVAFWCNPISGHATLYWYQQILGQGPKLLIQFQNNGVVDDSQLPKDRFSAERLKGVDSTLKIQPAKLEDSAVYLCASSSSGRGATNYGYTFGSGTRLTVV.

This clonotype was seen repeatedly, ten times or more. The rearrangement links TRBV12-3 or TRBV12-4 to TRBJ1-2; 7 bases align to TRBD1. V lost 8 bases, J lost 5 bases, and 5 bases stayed unmatched. The length of the CDR3 is 12 residues. The CDR3 DNA is TGTGCCAGCGGGGCAGGGGGGTATGGCTACACCTTC. It translates to CASGAGGYGYTF.

This clonotype was seen repeatedly, ten times or more. The gene calls are TRBV6-1 and TRBJ2-5; perhaps TRBD1 as D (5 bases). The CDR3 loop spans 14 amino acids. From germline, CDR1 is MNHNS and CDR2 SASEGT. The V gene lost 1 base and the J gene lost 2 bases, with 8 bases spanning the gap. Written as DNA, the CDR3 is TGTGCCAGCAGTGAAGGGACATCGCAAGAGACCCAGTACTTC. Protein sequence: CASSEGTSQETQYF.

The table lists this clonotype with many counts. The chain carries TRBV7-2 and TRBJ2-3; TRBD2 aligns across 8 bases. After removal of 5 bases from V and 4 bases from J, the junction contained 8 bases not matched to a gene. The CDR3 is 15 residues long. Germline CDR1 SGHTA, CDR2 FQGNSA. The CDR3 bases are TGTGCCAGCAGCCTTCCGGGGGGGAGCTCAGATACGCAGTATTTT. This sequence encodes CASSLPGGSSDTQYF.

This clonotype was seen many times. The chain is built from TRBV7-6 and TRBJ2-5; D is uncertain. Trimming stripped 2 bases from V and 3 bases from J, with 10 bases between. The CDR3 is 14 residues long. Per germline, CDR1 SGHVS and CDR2 FNYEAQ. CDR3 bases: TGTGCCAGCAGCTTAAGTGGAATAGAAGAGACCCAGTACTTC. Amino acid sequence: CASSLSGIEETQYF.

This clonotype was observed at least ten times. The V and J genes are TRBV5-1 and TRBJ2-5, with 8 bases lining up with TRBD2. Germline V CDR1 and CDR2: SGHRS, YFSETQ. V gave up 0 bases and J gave up 2 bases; unmatched junction bases: 6. CDR3 length: 16 residues. The DNA for the CDR3 is TGCGCCAGCAGCTTGGGTCCGGGGGGGGAGCAAGAGACCCAGTACTTC. Its translation: CASSLGPGGEQETQYF.

This clonotype appeared a few times. This chain uses TRBV10-1 with TRBJ1-6; maybe TRBD1 (5 bases). The CDR3 loop spans 16 amino acids. V was shortened by 6 bases and J by 7 bases, with 19 bases between the two germline ends. The germline V gene has CDR1 WNHNN and CDR2 SYGVQD (reference sequence). CDR3 DNA: TGCGCCAGCAGCGAACGTGATCGGGACGTAAATTCACCCCTCCACTTT. Translation: CASSERDRDVNSPLHF.

V and J are TRBV29-1 and TRBJ1-2; D remains ambiguous. Trimming pared 6 bases from V and 4 bases from J, leaving 12 bases between. The CDR3 totals 12 residues. Per germline, CDR1 SQVTM and CDR2 ANQGSEA. The CDR3 protein is CSVSTVSYGYTF. The CDR3 coding sequence is TGCAGCGTATCGACGGTCTCCTATGGCTACACCTTC.

A few counts support this clonotype. The chain combines TRBV7-9 with TRBJ1-1; TRBD1 matches at 8 bases. The germline V gene encodes CDR1 SEHNR and CDR2 FQNEAQ (reference sequence). The V gene end was trimmed by 1 base and the J gene end by 9 bases; junction bases not matched to a gene: 7. The CDR3 covers 14 residues. CDR3 in amino acids: CASSLGPGQAKAFF. The CDR3 DNA reads as TGTGCCAGCAGCTTAGGACCGGGACAGGCGAAAGCTTTCTTT.

This chain links TRBV7-9 with TRBJ2-5; weak D call: TRBD2 (5 bases). V was cut by 1 base and J by 3 bases, with 12 bases left in between. The CDR3 has 15 amino acids. Germline-derived CDR1 and CDR2 are SEHNR and FQNEAQ (reference sequence). The CDR3 DNA reads TGTGCCAGCAGCTTAGTCGGAACTAGAAAAGAGACCCAGTACTTC. It specifies CASSLVGTRKETQYF.

This clonotype was picked up many times. V is TRBV11-2 and J is TRBJ1-4; D uncertain. Germline values: CDR1 SGHAT, CDR2 FQNNGV. This CDR3 region has 14 residues. V was cut by 4 bases and J by 8 bases, with 14 bases left in between. The CDR3 is CASSSLGWEEKLFF. Written as DNA, the CDR3 is TGTGCCAGCAGCTCTCTTGGGTGGGAGGAAAAACTGTTTTTT.

This clonotype was detected ten times or more. The chain couples TRBV28 to TRBJ1-2, with 9 bases identical to TRBD1. The CDR3 runs to 16 residues. V shed 3 bases, J shed 3 bases, and the junction held 8 bases outside the gene matches. Germline values: CDR1 MDHEN, CDR2 SYDVKM. The CDR3 protein is CASSFRPGQGYYGYTF. Here the CDR3 DNA reads TGTGCCAGCAGTTTCCGCCCGGGACAGGGTTACTATGGCTACACCTTC.

This clonotype was observed many times. This chain links TRBV7-2 with TRBJ2-3, with 11 bases that match TRBD2. The germline V gene encodes CDR1 SGHTA and CDR2 FQGNSA. This CDR3 comprises 15 residues. V trimming: 3 bases; J trimming: 3 bases; junction bases outside the gene matches: 2. The chain's CDR3 is CASSFSGGATDTQYF. The CDR3 nucleotides read TGTGCCAGCAGCTTTAGCGGGGGGGCTACAGATACGCAGTATTTT. The full variable domain, its missing parts supplied by reference TRBV7-2 and TRBJ2-3, is GAGVSQSPSNKVTEKGKDVELRCDPISGHTALYWYRQSLGQGLEFLIYFQGNSAPDKSGLPSDRFSAERTGGSVSTLTIQRTQQEDSAVYLCASSFSGGATDTQYFGPGTRLTVL.

This clonotype was observed many times. Relative to the germline gene, one junction end is altered; a read error may explain this. The chain joins TRBV5-1 to TRBJ2-7, with D possibly being TRBD1 or TRBD2 (5 bases each). Germline lookup yields CDR1 SGHRS and CDR2 YFSETQ. CDR3 length: 16 amino acids. The CDR3 region is CASSVSGRFGATEANF. CDR3 DNA: TGCGCCAGCAGCGTAAGCGGTCGATTTGGGGCGACAGAAGCAAACTTC.